Below are 11 T cell receptor beta chains sequenced from a single sample in a study of blood T cells in healthy people across ages. The use of a sample-barcoded 5' primer and a J-beta primer mix characterized a second PCR of about 7 to 12 cycles. MiXCR, run by TCRdb on the 5' RACE reads, gives a single entry per CDR3 protein. The table shows approximately 800,000 distinct CDR3 sequences, with 58% occurring only once. The material sequenced was blood. The receptors stem from a young man in good health.

As regards this clonotype: An end of the junction does not agree with germline; a read error may underlie this. The chain employs TRBV4-3 and TRBJ2-4; TRBD1 matches at 7 bases. The J call may be mistaken, given a closer DNA end match to TRBJ2-7. The CDR3 runs 15 residues. Germline lookup yields CDR1 LGHNA and CDR2 YSLEER. This CDR3 reads CASSHRQGDSHEQYF. Here the CDR3 DNA reads TGCGCCAGCAGCCACAGACAGGGAGACTCCCACGAGCAGTACTTC.

The sample holds one count of this clonotype. CDR3 region: CASSQDDWQTQYF. CDR3 bases: TGTGCCAGCAGCCAGGATGACTGGCAGACGCAGTATTTT. This chain joins TRBV3-1 and TRBJ2-3; D ambiguous. Trimming cost V 3 bases and J 9 bases, with 13 bases left between them. CDR3 length: 13 residues. The germline V gene has CDR1 LGHDT and CDR2 YNNKEL (reference sequence).

This clonotype occurred many times. The DNA of the CDR3 is TGTGCCAGCAGCCAGGGACTGGACAGGGCAATTCTCCTTGGCTACACCTTC. Translated, it gives CASSQGLDRAILLGYTF. The V call is TRBV7-9, the J call TRBJ1-2; 8 bases are a match to TRBD1. Per the germline V gene, CDR1 is SEHNR and CDR2 is FQNEAQ (reference sequence). The CDR3 covers 17 residues. Trimming removed 5 bases from V and 7 bases from J; junction bases left unmatched: 18.

The chain combines TRBV29-1 with TRBJ1-2, with 7 bases aligning to TRBD1. Germline CDR1 is SQVTM and CDR2 is ANQGSEA. The V gene end was trimmed by 4 bases and the J gene end by 2 bases; junction bases not matched to a gene: 4. The CDR3 extends over 13 amino acids. CDR3 amino acids: CSVAGGRNYGYTF. The CDR3 DNA is TGCAGCGTTGCAGGGGGTCGAAACTATGGCTACACCTTC.

The chain joins TRBV10-3 to TRBJ2-3; possible D gene TRBD1, 5 bases. This CDR3 spans 14 amino acids. Germline CDR1 ENHRY, CDR2 SYGVKD. Trimming left V 4 bases short and J 6 bases short, with 14 bases between. Here the CDR3 reads CAISGGEGSDTQYF. CDR3 coding DNA: TGTGCCATCAGTGGGGGCGAAGGTTCTGATACGCAGTATTTT.

The table lists this clonotype with a few counts. V and J are TRBV12-5 and TRBJ2-5, with D unclear. The CDR3 consists of 12 residues. Trimming stripped 6 bases from V and 5 bases from J, with 10 bases between. CDR1 LGHNT and CDR2 FRNRAP come from the germline V gene. The DNA for the CDR3 is TGTGCTAGTGGGATCCGGATGGAGACCCAGTACTTC. This sequence encodes CASGIRMETQYF.

The chain links TRBV11-2 to TRBJ2-3; D uncertain. The V end lost 4 bases, the J end lost 10 bases, and 15 bases lay between the germline ends. Per the germline V gene, CDR1 is SGHAT and CDR2 is FQNNGV. The CDR3 is 13 residues long. CDR3 sequence: CASSSQFSGAQYF. The CDR3 coding sequence is TGTGCCAGCAGCTCCCAGTTTAGTGGTGCGCAGTATTTT. Supplemented by reference TRBV11-2 and TRBJ2-3, the full variable domain reads EAGVAQSPRYKIIEKRQSVAFWCNPISGHATLYWYQQILGQGPKLLIQFQNNGVVDDSQLPKDRFSAERLKGVDSTLKIQPAKLEDSAVYLCASSSQFSGAQYFGPGTRLTVL.

This rearrangement joins TRBV5-5 to TRBJ2-5; 9 nucleotides agree with TRBD1. The DNA end is a closer match to TRBJ2-7, so the J assignment may be wrong. This CDR3 is 14 amino acids long. The V gene's germline CDR1 is SGHKS and CDR2 YYEKEE (reference sequence). The CDR3 region is CASSVRDRVYEQYF. As DNA, the CDR3 is TGTGCCAGCAGCGTCCGGGACAGGGTCTACGAGCAGTACTTC.

This clonotype was observed a few times. The chain joins TRBV4-3 to TRBJ2-7; D might be TRBD1 (5 bases). Trimming removed 0 bases at V and 0 bases at J, with 18 bases between. CDR3 size: 18 residues. The germline CDR1 and CDR2 sequences are LGHNA and YSLEER. The CDR3 is CASSQDRGGAVTSYEQYF. CDR3 DNA: TGCGCCAGCAGCCAAGATAGGGGTGGTGCGGTTACCTCCTACGAGCAGTACTTC.

The chain has TRBV20-1 and TRBJ1-1; the D is unclear. Trimming removed 0 bases at V and 1 base at J, with 12 bases between. This CDR3 has 15 residues. The germline V gene has CDR1 DFQATT and CDR2 SNEGSKA (reference sequence). CDR3 region: CSARDSRTRNTEAFF. CDR3 in DNA: TGCAGTGCTAGAGATTCTAGGACTAGGAACACTGAAGCTTTCTTT.

The chain joins TRBV19 to TRBJ1-2; D perhaps matches TRBD1 (5 bases). Germline V CDR1 and CDR2: LNHDA, SQIVND (reference sequence). There are 14 residues in the CDR3. Trimming cost V 5 bases and J 1 base, with 11 bases left between them. The CDR3 DNA follows: TGTGCCAGTAGTGAACAGGAGGATAACTATGGCTACACCTTC. Amino acid sequence: CASSEQEDNYGYTF. The full variable domain, completed using reference TRBV19 and TRBJ1-2, is DGGITQSPKYLFRKEGQNVTLSCEQNLNHDAMYWYRQDPGQGLRLIYYSQIVNDFQKGDIAEGYSVSREKKESFPLTVTSAQKNPTAFYLCASSEQEDNYGYTFGSGTRLTVV.